Following are 7 T cell receptor beta chains from one sample sequenced in a study of blood T cell repertoires in COVID-19. The repertoire was sequenced with immunoSEQ multiplex PCR; TCRdb's copy has only in-frame clones and lacks some. Here the sample spans about 100,000 clones, over 80% being singletons. Sequenced material: peripheral blood. The receptors shown here come from a man aged 50 or older with acute or convalescent COVID-19.

The CDR3 sequence is CASSVAALAGGNEQFF. CDR3 DNA: TGTGCCAGCAGCGTAGCCGCCCTAGCGGGGGGGAATGAGCAGTTCTTC. The chain employs TRBV9 and TRBJ2-1; 12 nucleotides line up with TRBD2. V lost 0 bases and J lost 7; bases outside the gene matches: 5. The germline gives CDR1 SGDLS, CDR2 YYNGEE. The CDR3 is 16 amino acids. Variable domain in full (rest from reference TRBV9 and TRBJ2-1): DSGVTQTPKHLITATGQRVTLRCSPRSGDLSVYWYQQSLDQGLQFLIQYYNGEERAKGNILERFSAQQFPDLHSELNLSSLELGDSALYFCASSVAALAGGNEQFFGPGTRLTVL.

The V call is TRBV25-1, the J call TRBJ2-4; 7 bases are a match to TRBD1. Germline-derived CDR1 and CDR2 are MGHDK and SYGVNS. The CDR3 contains 17 residues. Germline trimming cut 4 bases from V and 2 bases from J; bases unmatched to any gene: 11. Written as DNA, the CDR3 is TGTGCCAGCAGTGCCCGAACAGGGGCTTCGACCAAAAACATTCAGTACTTC. The encoded protein is CASSARTGASTKNIQYF.

The chain combines TRBV10-3 with TRBJ1-2; no clear D gene. This CDR3 is 15 amino acids long. The germline V gene has CDR1 ENHRY and CDR2 SYGVKD. Trimming took off 0 bases at V and 4 bases at J, with 12 bases between the two ends. The CDR3 sequence: CAISESPARSYGYTF. As DNA, the CDR3 is TGTGCCATCAGTGAGTCCCCCGCCCGCAGCTATGGCTACACCTTC.

V gene TRBV24-1 combines with J gene TRBJ2-2; 7 positions agree with TRBD2. Trimming cost V 1 base and J 3 bases; bases outside gene matches: 4. This CDR3 region has 16 residues. Germline CDR1 reads KGHDR; CDR2 reads SFDVKD. CDR3 protein: CATSDFAGEDTGELFF. CDR3 nucleotide sequence: TGTGCCACCAGTGATTTTGCGGGAGAAGACACCGGGGAGCTGTTTTTT.

DNA of the CDR3: TGTGCCACCAGTGATTTAGGTTCTGGAGGGGAGACCCAGTACTTC. Its translation is CATSDLGSGGETQYF. The chain employs TRBV24-1 and TRBJ2-5; D is perhaps TRBD2 (6 bases). The CDR3 has 15 residues. Germline CDR1 and CDR2: KGHDR and SFDVKD. The V and J ends lost 1 base and 5 bases respectively, with 13 bases between them.

The rearrangement joins TRBV28 to TRBJ1-5; D not certain. The CDR3 has 14 amino acids. CDR1 MDHEN and CDR2 SYDVKM come from the germline V gene. Trimming took 6 bases from V and 0 from J, leaving 9 bases between them. CDR3 DNA: TGTGCCAGCAGACTTCAATCTAGCAATCAGCCCCAGCATTTT. This codes for CASRLQSSNQPQHF.

This chain connects TRBV19 to TRBJ2-1; 9 nucleotides match TRBD2. J was trimmed by 7 bases and V by 5 bases; bases with no gene match: 9. The CDR3 runs 15 residues. The germline CDR1 and CDR2 sequences are LNHDA and SQIVND (reference sequence). CDR3 amino acids: CASSQDSGSVNEQFF. CDR3 coding DNA: TGTGCCAGTAGTCAAGATAGCGGGAGTGTTAATGAGCAGTTCTTC.